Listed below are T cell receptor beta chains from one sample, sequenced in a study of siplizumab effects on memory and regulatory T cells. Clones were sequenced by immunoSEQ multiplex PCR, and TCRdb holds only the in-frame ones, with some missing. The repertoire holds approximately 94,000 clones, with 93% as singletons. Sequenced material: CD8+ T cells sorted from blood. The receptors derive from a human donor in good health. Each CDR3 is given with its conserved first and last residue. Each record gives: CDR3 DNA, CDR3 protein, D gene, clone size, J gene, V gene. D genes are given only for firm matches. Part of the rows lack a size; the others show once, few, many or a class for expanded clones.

TGTGCCAGCAGCCCGGGACAGGGTAACATCGGGGAGCTGTTTTTT | CASSPGQGNIGELFF | TRBD1 | NA | TRBJ2-2 | TRBV11-3
TGTGCCAGCAGCTACCCCCCACCGGATGGCTACACCTTC | CASSYPPPDGYTF | NA | NA | TRBJ1-2 | TRBV7-9
TGTGCCAGCAGTTGGGGACTAGTCTACGAGCAGTACTTC | CASSWGLVYEQYF | TRBD2 | NA | TRBJ2-7 | TRBV27
TGCGCCAGCAGCTTGGCTGGGGGGGCCACTTACAATGAGCAGTTCTTC | CASSLAGGATYNEQFF | NA | NA | TRBJ2-1 | TRBV5-1
TGCGCCACCCGGGGACAGGGAGCCGCCAATGAGCAGTTCTTC | CATRGQGAANEQFF | TRBD1 | NA | TRBJ2-1 | TRBV5-1
TGTGCCAGCAGCACCTCACCGGGGAGTACGGCCGGGGAGCTGTTTTTT | CASSTSPGSTAGELFF | NA | NA | TRBJ2-2 | TRBV7-9
TGTGCCAGCAGCGGCCGGGAATACTATGGCTACACCTTC | CASSGREYYGYTF | NA | NA | TRBJ1-2 | TRBV2
TGCGCCAGCAGCCAAGAGGGTGCAACTAATGAAAAACTGTTTTTT | CASSQEGATNEKLFF | NA | NA | TRBJ1-4 | TRBV4-3
TGTGCCAGTAGCCCTGGACAGAACTATGGCTACACCTTC | CASSPGQNYGYTF | NA | NA | TRBJ1-2 | TRBV19
TGTGCCAGCAGTCCTTCGGCGGGAGGGAGCACAGATACGCAGTATTTT | CASSPSAGGSTDTQYF | TRBD2 | NA | TRBJ2-3 | TRBV7-6
TGTGCCAGCAGCCAAAGGGGGCCCTATAATTCACCCCTCCACTTT | CASSQRGPYNSPLHF | TRBD1 | NA | TRBJ1-6 | TRBV5-6
TGTGCCATCAGTGCCGGCGGGTTTGCCAGAAGCAATCAGCCCCAGCATTTT | CAISAGGFARSNQPQHF | NA | NA | TRBJ1-5 | TRBV10-3
TGTGCCAGTAGTACCCTTTTGGCAGGGGGCCTAAACGAGCAGTACTTC | CASSTLLAGGLNEQYF | TRBD1 | NA | TRBJ2-7 | TRBV19
TGTGCCAGCAGCTTAGCGCCCGGACTAGCGGACCACAATGAGCAGTTCTTC | CASSLAPGLADHNEQFF | TRBD2 | once | TRBJ2-1 | TRBV13
TGTGCCAGCCCTGGGGGCGGGGAGCTGTTTTTT | CASPGGGELFF | NA | NA | TRBJ2-2 | TRBV6-1
TGTGCCAGCAGCGCCGGGATGACTAGCGGGACCTACGAGCAGTACTTC | CASSAGMTSGTYEQYF | TRBD2 | NA | TRBJ2-7 | TRBV9
TGTGCCAGCATCCAGAACCTCCATTGCTACGAGCAGTACTTC | CASIQNLHCYEQYF | NA | NA | TRBJ2-7 | TRBV6-4
TGCAGCGCCCGTCAAGGGGGCACCGGGGAGCTGTTTTTT | CSARQGGTGELFF | NA | NA | TRBJ2-2 | TRBV29-1
TGTGCCAGCAGCTTCCCGGGACTGACTAGCACAGATACGCAGTATTTT | CASSFPGLTSTDTQYF | NA | NA | TRBJ2-3 | TRBV7-9
TGCGCCGGAAACCCCCAGGGTTCTGGGGCCAACGTCCTGACTTTC | CAGNPQGSGANVLTF | NA | NA | TRBJ2-6 | TRBV23-1
TGTGCCAGCAGCTTATATCAGGGGTATAGCAATCAGCCCCAGCATTTT | CASSLYQGYSNQPQHF | NA | NA | TRBJ1-5 | TRBV5-8
TGTGCCAGCAGCTACGGGACAGCCACTTCGGATGGCTACACCTTC | CASSYGTATSDGYTF | TRBD1 | NA | TRBJ1-2 | TRBV27
TGTGCCACCAGCGGAGAAGAGCATGGCCGCTACGAGCAGTACTTC | CATSGEEHGRYEQYF | NA | NA | TRBJ2-7 | TRBV15
TGTGCCAGCAGCCAAGAGGATACTAGCGGGACCTACGAGCAGTACTTC | CASSQEDTSGTYEQYF | TRBD2 | once | TRBJ2-7 | TRBV4-2
TGCGCCAGCAGCGATGGGCAGGGGGGCTATGGCTACACCTTC | CASSDGQGGYGYTF | TRBD1 | NA | TRBJ1-2 | TRBV5-1
TGTGCCACCAGCGTTCGGGACAGGGGGGCCTACGAGCAGTACTTC | CATSVRDRGAYEQYF | TRBD1 | NA | TRBJ2-7 | TRBV15
TGTGCCAGCAGCTTCGGGACAGGGTACTACGAGCAGTACTTC | CASSFGTGYYEQYF | TRBD1 | NA | TRBJ2-7 | TRBV5-6
TGTGCCAGCAGTGAAGGACCAGGGGGTCAAGAGACCCAGTACTTC | CASSEGPGGQETQYF | TRBD1 | NA | TRBJ2-5 | TRBV2
TGTGCCAGCAGCCCTAGCGGGGGAGTCAATGAGCAGTTCTTC | CASSPSGGVNEQFF | TRBD2 | NA | TRBJ2-1 | TRBV7-6
TGCAGCGTTGAATGGCAGGGCCTTGAAGATACGCAGTATTTT | CSVEWQGLEDTQYF | NA | NA | TRBJ2-3 | TRBV29-1
TGTGCCAGCAGCTTATCTAACGAGCAGTACTTC | CASSLSNEQYF | NA | NA | TRBJ2-7 | TRBV13
TGTGCCAGCAGCTTAGGCGATGAGCAGTTCTTC | CASSLGDEQFF | NA | NA | TRBJ2-1 | TRBV7-9
TGTGCCAGCAGCTTATTCTTAGGGGCTGCCGGGGAGCTGTTTTTT | CASSLFLGAAGELFF | NA | NA | TRBJ2-2 | TRBV7-8
TGTGCCAGCAGCTTCTCCGGGAACACTGAAGCTTTCTTT | CASSFSGNTEAFF | NA | NA | TRBJ1-1 | TRBV5-8
TGTGCCAGCAGCTACCCCCTTAGAACCGGCTACACCTTC | CASSYPLRTGYTF | NA | few | TRBJ1-2 | TRBV7-9
TGCGCCAGCAGCTTTACCGGGACAGCAGAGACCCAGTACTTC | CASSFTGTAETQYF | TRBD1 | NA | TRBJ2-5 | TRBV5-1
TGTGCCAGCAGCCCCCTCTACGACCAACCTTACGAGCAGTACTTC | CASSPLYDQPYEQYF | NA | once | TRBJ2-7 | TRBV11-3
TGTGCCAGCAGCCTAAGACAGGGGGCGCGGAAGGGCTACACCTTC | CASSLRQGARKGYTF | TRBD1 | NA | TRBJ1-2 | TRBV13
TGTGCCAGCAGTGACTCACCGGGACATTTGAACACCGGGGAGCTGTTTTTT | CASSDSPGHLNTGELFF | NA | NA | TRBJ2-2 | TRBV2
TGCGCCAGCAGAGACCAAACCCGGCGAACTGAAGCTTTCTTT | CASRDQTRRTEAFF | NA | NA | TRBJ1-1 | TRBV4-1